A selection of T cell receptor beta chains follows, all from one sample in a study of blood T cell repertoires in COVID-19. The table came from immunoSEQ multiplex PCR; TCRdb's copy has only in-frame clones and leaves some out. The sample lists 100,000 or so clones, 85% seen once, with 1.5% to 2% in the top ten. Sequenced: peripheral blood. Receptors were obtained from a woman aged 70-85 years with active or convalescent COVID-19. Each CDR3 is given with its conserved first and last residue. D genes are given only for firm matches. Some rows have no size entry. The others give once, few or many, or a class for an expanded clone.

D gene	V gene	clone size	J gene	CDR3 DNA	CDR3 protein
TRBD2	TRBV19	NA	TRBJ2-2	TGTGCCAGTAGTATATTTTTGGGGGGGACCAACACCGGGGAGCTGTTTTTT	CASSIFLGGTNTGELFF
NA	TRBV7-2	NA	TRBJ1-2	TGTGCCAGCAGCCTATCGGGAATCTATGGCTACACCTTC	CASSLSGIYGYTF
TRBD2	TRBV28	once	TRBJ2-3	TGTGCCAGCAGTAATAGCGGGGGCCCTCTCACAGATACGCAGTATTTT	CASSNSGGPLTDTQYF
TRBD2	TRBV30	NA	TRBJ2-3	TGTGCCTGTAGATCTTGGACTAGCGGTAACACAGATACGCAGTATTTT	CACRSWTSGNTDTQYF
TRBD2	TRBV5-1	NA	TRBJ2-5	TGCGCCAGCAGCTTAGGACCTAGCGGGCAAGAGACCCAGTACTTC	CASSLGPSGQETQYF
NA	TRBV7-6	NA	TRBJ1-4	TGTGCCAGCAGCTCGATCCAGGACACCCCTAGAAAACTGTTTTTT	CASSSIQDTPRKLFF
NA	TRBV11-2	NA	TRBJ1-1	TGTGCCAGCAGCTTTGGGGGCAGAGGGGCCACTGAAGCTTTCTTT	CASSFGGRGATEAFF
NA	TRBV18	NA	TRBJ1-3	TGTGCCAGCTCACCGGGTGGGCAGGCTTATTCTGGAAACACCATATATTTT	CASSPGGQAYSGNTIYF
TRBD1	TRBV24-1	NA	TRBJ1-5	TGTGCCACCAGTGATGACAGGGGTGGCAATCAGCCCCAGCATTTT	CATSDDRGGNQPQHF
NA	TRBV7-9	NA	TRBJ1-4	TGTGCCAGCAGCCGAGGACAGAAAAATGAAAAACTGTTTTTT	CASSRGQKNEKLFF
TRBD2	TRBV11-3	NA	TRBJ2-3	TGTGCCAGCAGCTTAGATCTCCTAGCGGGGGGGACAGATACGCAGTATTTT	CASSLDLLAGGTDTQYF
NA	TRBV5-5	NA	TRBJ2-7	TGTGCCAGCAGCGTAACAGGGACCTACGAGCAGTACTTC	CASSVTGTYEQYF
TRBD2	TRBV11-2	NA	TRBJ2-7	TGTGCCCCAGCAGCCGAGAGGAGGGGAGTAGCGGGACCCGAGCAGTACTTC	CAPAAERRGVAGPEQYF
TRBD1	TRBV19	few	TRBJ1-5	TGTGCCAGTGGAATACAGGGGAATCAGCCCCAGCATTTT	CASGIQGNQPQHF
TRBD1	TRBV6-2/TRBV6-3	once	TRBJ1-1	TGTGCCAGCAGTCCAATATCAGACAGGGGAGGATGGGACACTGAAGCTTTCTTT	CASSPISDRGGWDTEAFF
NA	TRBV28	NA	TRBJ1-2	TGTGCCAGCAGTCCCTCCCCCCCACGGGCTAACTATGGCTACACCTTC	CASSPSPPRANYGYTF
NA	TRBV6-2/TRBV6-3	NA	TRBJ1-2	TGTGCCAGCAGTTACTCCCCGGGGTCCATGGAAGGCTACACCTTC	CASSYSPGSMEGYTF
NA	TRBV3-1/TRBV3-2	NA	TRBJ1-2	TGTGCCAGCAGCCAAGTTACAGACTATGGCTACACCTTC	CASSQVTDYGYTF
NA	TRBV18	NA	TRBJ2-1	TGTGCCAGCTCACCCCTGGGGAGCTCCTACAATGAGCAGTTCTTC	CASSPLGSSYNEQFF
NA	TRBV3-1/TRBV3-2	NA	TRBJ2-1	TGTGCCAGCAGCCCCCAGGGGATCCTGGGGAATGAGCAGTTCTTC	CASSPQGILGNEQFF
TRBD1	TRBV5-6	NA	TRBJ2-7	TGTGCCAGCAGTTTGACAGGGGTCTCCTACGAGCAGTACTTC	CASSLTGVSYEQYF
NA	TRBV7-2	NA	TRBJ2-1	TGTGCCAGCAGGCTTAGCGCAGACAGGATCTACAATGAGCAGTTCTTC	CASRLSADRIYNEQFF
NA	TRBV7-2	NA	TRBJ1-2	TGTGCCAGCAGCGCTACAGGGCAACTCTATGGCTACACCTTC	CASSATGQLYGYTF
NA	TRBV12-3/TRBV12-4	NA	TRBJ1-1	TGTGCCAGCAGTTTTGGAGGGACTGAAGCTTTCTTT	CASSFGGTEAFF
TRBD1	TRBV28	NA	TRBJ1-2	TGTGCCAGCACCTTCCGGGACAGGGTTAACTATGGCTACACCTTC	CASTFRDRVNYGYTF
NA	TRBV5-6	once	TRBJ1-3	TGTGCCAGCAGCTTACTCCTCGGAGCCCCCTCTGGAAACACCATATATTTT	CASSLLLGAPSGNTIYF
NA	TRBV11-2	NA	TRBJ2-1	TGTGCCAGCAGCCCCCCTCGTAAGGGACATAATGAGCAGTTCTTC	CASSPPRKGHNEQFF
NA	TRBV12-3/TRBV12-4	NA	TRBJ2-3	TGTGCCAGCAGAAGACAGGGCACAGATACGCAGTATTTT	CASRRQGTDTQYF
TRBD1	TRBV3-1/TRBV3-2	NA	TRBJ1-1	TGTGCCAGCAGCCAAGTACTGGGACAGGGGGCGAATCGGGGAGCTTTCTTT	CASSQVLGQGANRGAFF
TRBD2	TRBV4-3	NA	TRBJ2-3	TGCGCCAGCAGCCAAGATCCGCGGGGGGTCACAGATACGCAGTATTTT	CASSQDPRGVTDTQYF
NA	TRBV3-1/TRBV3-2	NA	TRBJ2-3	TGTGCCAGCAGCCAAGTCGCGGGGGACATCACAGATACGCAGTATTTT	CASSQVAGDITDTQYF
NA	TRBV24-1	NA	TRBJ2-3	TGTGCCACCAGTGAGTTGGAGGGAAGCACAGATACGCAGTATTTT	CATSELEGSTDTQYF
TRBD2	TRBV30	few	TRBJ2-7	TGTGCCTGGAGTGAAGGGCGGGAGGTGACCTACGAGCAGTACTTC	CAWSEGREVTYEQYF
TRBD1	TRBV19	NA	TRBJ1-1	TGTGCCAGTAGTATAGGTGGGAGACAGGGTGAAGCTTTCTTT	CASSIGGRQGEAFF
NA	TRBV9	NA	TRBJ2-7	TGTGCCAGCAGCGTAGATATGTTTTCCTACGAGCAGTACTTC	CASSVDMFSYEQYF
TRBD1	TRBV5-4	NA	TRBJ2-1	TGTGCCAGCAGCTTGGACAGGGGTTCCTACAATGAGCAGTTCTTC	CASSLDRGSYNEQFF
TRBD2	TRBV5-8	NA	TRBJ2-7	TGTGCCAGCAGCGGCCGAGGACTAGCGGGAGTTTACGAGCAGTACTTC	CASSGRGLAGVYEQYF
TRBD2	TRBV5-1	NA	TRBJ2-3	TGCGCCAGCTCTTCCGGGACTAGCGGGGGGGCTGGCTCAGATACGCAGTATTTT	CASSSGTSGGAGSDTQYF
NA	TRBV2	NA	TRBJ1-2	TGTGCCAGCAGTGAAGGAGGGCACTATGGCTACACCTTC	CASSEGGHYGYTF
NA	TRBV24-1	NA	TRBJ2-3	TGTGCCACCAGTGCTTCAGGAAGAGATACGCAGTATTTT	CATSASGRDTQYF
NA	TRBV18	NA	TRBJ2-5	TGTGCCAGCTCACCACAGCCGCAAGGGGCCCAGTACTTC	CASSPQPQGAQYF
NA	TRBV10-1	NA	TRBJ2-6	TGCGCCAGCAGTGCGGGCTCTGGGGCCAACGTCCTGACTTTC	CASSAGSGANVLTF
NA	TRBV19	NA	TRBJ2-1	TGTGCCAGTAACATAATCGACTCCGGCGGTGACAATGAGCAGTTCTTC	CASNIIDSGGDNEQFF
NA	TRBV19	NA	TRBJ2-7	TGTGCCAGTAGTATGGTCCGGGACACCGCCCTCCGCGAGCAGTACTTC	CASSMVRDTALREQYF
TRBD2	TRBV5-4	NA	TRBJ2-1	TGTGCCAGCAGCCTCGGGACTAGCGGGGGCAACAATGAGCAGTTCTTC	CASSLGTSGGNNEQFF
NA	TRBV5-4	NA	TRBJ1-1	TGTGCCAGCAGCCTCGACAGAAACACTGAAGCTTTCTTT	CASSLDRNTEAFF
NA	TRBV7-8	NA	TRBJ2-1	TGTGCCAGCAGCTTAATCCCGGGGGGCTATAATGAGCAGTTCTTC	CASSLIPGGYNEQFF
NA	TRBV6-5	NA	TRBJ2-1	TGTGCCAGCAGTTACTCTAAGGCGGGGGCGCTGAATGAGCAGTTCTTC	CASSYSKAGALNEQFF